The T cell receptor beta chain described here comes from a study of cytomegalovirus exposure and HLA in healthy donors. Regarding the study as a whole: Sequence variants that were highly shared formed a cluster that was likely a sequencing artifact.

From germline, CDR1 is MNHNY and CDR2 SVGAGI (reference sequence). Between the trimmed V and J ends, which lost 5 bases and 8 bases, there was a span of 15 bases. The CDR3 loop spans 13 amino acids. The PCR had 60 Vbeta and 13 Jbeta primers. Assay used: immunoSEQ multiplex PCR; TCRdb lists only in-frame clones, some missing. This table has approximately 150,000 clones, approximately 80% appearing once. This clone has only one observation. Its antigen is still unknown. Sequencing was carried out using PBMCs. The receptor's source is a woman aged 55-70 years in good health and CMV-seropositive. This sequence joins TRBV6-6 and TRBJ1-2, with a possible D match to TRBD1 (5 bases). The CDR3 nucleotides read TGTGCCAGCAGTACGGACACTACCTACGGCTACACCTTC. It encodes CASSTDTTYGYTF.